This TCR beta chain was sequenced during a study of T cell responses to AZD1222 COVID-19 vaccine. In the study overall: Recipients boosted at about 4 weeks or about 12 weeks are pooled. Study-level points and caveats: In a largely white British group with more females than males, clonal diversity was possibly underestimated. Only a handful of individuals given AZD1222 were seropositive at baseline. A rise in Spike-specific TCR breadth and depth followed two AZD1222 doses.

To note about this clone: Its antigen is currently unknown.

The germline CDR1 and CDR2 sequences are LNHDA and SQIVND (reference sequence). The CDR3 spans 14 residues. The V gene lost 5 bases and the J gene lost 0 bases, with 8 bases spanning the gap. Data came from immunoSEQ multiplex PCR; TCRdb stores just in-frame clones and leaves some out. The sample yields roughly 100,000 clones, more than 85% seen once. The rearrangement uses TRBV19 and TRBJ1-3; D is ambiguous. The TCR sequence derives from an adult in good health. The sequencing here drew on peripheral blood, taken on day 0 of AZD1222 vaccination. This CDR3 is CASSERVSGNTIYF. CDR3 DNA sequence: TGTGCCAGTAGTGAGCGGGTCTCTGGAAACACCATATATTTT. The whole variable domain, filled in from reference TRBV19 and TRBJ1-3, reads DGGITQSPKYLFRKEGQNVTLSCEQNLNHDAMYWYRQDPGQGLRLIYYSQIVNDFQKGDIAEGYSVSREKKESFPLTVTSAQKNPTAFYLCASSERVSGNTIYFGEGSWLTVV.